The clone carrying this TCR beta chain was observed a few times. Its antigen is currently unknown. The data were taken from a study of shared clonotypes between healthy human individuals. Overall study results and limits: Clonotype sharing across donors was expected to vary with sequencing depth. Generation probability values for non-shared clonotypes were lower than those for clonotypes shared by all four donors. Naive CD4 clonotypes were shared across several donors at roughly 5.5%.

Generated by immunoSEQ multiplex PCR, the TCRdb table keeps only in-frame clones and is missing some. Among fewer than 1 million clones listed, around 96% were seen once. CDR3 size: 14 residues. Germline V gene lookup returns CDR1 WSHSY and CDR2 SAAADI. V dropped 6 bases and J dropped 9; count of bases not matched to a gene: 11. Naive CD8 cells comprised CD45RO-negative, CCR7-positively selected cells, excluding terminally differentiated effector memory CD45RA+ cells. This chain joins TRBV10-2 and TRBJ2-1, with 7 bases aligning to TRBD1. The sequenced sample was naive CD8+ T cells sorted from blood. The sequence derives from a man aged 30 to 45 in good health. The CDR3 bases are TGCGCCAGCAGCGAAGTCGACAGGGTCGGTGAGCAGTTCTTC. Translated, it gives CASSEVDRVGEQFF.